These T cell receptor beta chains were read from a single sample in a study of long-term antiretroviral therapy in people with HIV. Libraries were prepared by immunoSEQ multiplex PCR; TCRdb keeps only in-frame clonotypes and omits some of them. The data contain tens of thousands of clones, roughly 85% of them singletons. The sequenced sample was unsorted PBMCs, obtained 1.2 years after starting antiretroviral therapy. The receptors were sampled from a man in his fifties or sixties with HIV. The CDR3 runs from the conserved cysteine through the conserved F or W. The D gene is left open where the match is weak. Where a row states a size, it is once, few, many or the class of an expanded clone; other rows omit it.

clone_size | j_call | v_call | d_call | cdr3_aa | cdr3_nt
. | TRBJ1-3 | TRBV6-5 | . | CASSGYASGNTIYF | TGTGCCAGCAGCGGGTACGCATCTGGAAACACCATATATTTT
. | TRBJ1-1 | TRBV28 | . | CASSSYRLGRTEAFF | TGTGCCAGCAGTTCCTATCGCCTGGGACGAACTGAAGCTTTCTTT
. | TRBJ2-3 | TRBV11-2 | . | CASSLLAASTDTQYF | TGTGCCAGCAGCTTATTGGCGGCAAGCACAGATACGCAGTATTTT
. | TRBJ2-1 | TRBV10-2 | . | CASSEITSLSGFRLF | TGCGCCAGCAGTGAGATTACGTCGCTTTCCGGGTTTAGGCTCTTC
. | TRBJ2-5 | TRBV14 | TRBD1 | CASSQFRTGHFLQETQYF | TGTGCCAGCAGCCAATTCCGGACAGGACATTTTTTACAAGAGACCCAGTACTTC
. | TRBJ1-1 | TRBV20-1 | . | CSARASNEAFF | TGCAGTGCTAGGGCCAGCAATGAAGCTTTCTTT
. | TRBJ1-1 | TRBV28 | . | CASIPVGEGGAEAFF | TGTGCCAGCATCCCGGTGGGGGAAGGAGGCGCTGAAGCTTTCTTT
. | TRBJ2-1 | TRBV4-3 | . | CASSQEGLGSNEQFF | TGCGCCAGCAGCCAAGAGGGGCTGGGCTCCAATGAGCAGTTCTTC
once | TRBJ1-2 | TRBV6-1 | . | CASNNRGQGSYTF | TGTGCCAGCAATAATAGAGGGCAGGGGAGCTACACCTTC
. | TRBJ2-5 | TRBV5-1 | . | CASTLRDGEKTQYF | TGCGCCAGCACCCTCCGGGACGGAGAAAAGACCCAGTACTTC
. | TRBJ1-1 | TRBV27 | . | CASSRIGADTEAFF | TGTGCCAGCAGTAGAATAGGGGCGGACACTGAAGCTTTCTTT
. | TRBJ1-1 | TRBV11-2 | . | CASSFPGVDTEAFF | TGTGCCAGCAGCTTTCCGGGGGTGGACACTGAAGCTTTCTTT